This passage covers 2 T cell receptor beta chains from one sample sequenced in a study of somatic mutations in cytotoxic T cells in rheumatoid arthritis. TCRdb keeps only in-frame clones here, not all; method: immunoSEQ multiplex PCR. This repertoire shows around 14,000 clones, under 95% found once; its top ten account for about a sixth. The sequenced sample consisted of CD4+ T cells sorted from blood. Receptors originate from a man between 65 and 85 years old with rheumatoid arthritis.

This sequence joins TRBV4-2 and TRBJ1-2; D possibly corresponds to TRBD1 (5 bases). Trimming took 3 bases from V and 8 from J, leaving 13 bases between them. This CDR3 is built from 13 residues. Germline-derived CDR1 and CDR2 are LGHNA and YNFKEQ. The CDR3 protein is CASSQGPNHGYTF. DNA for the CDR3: TGTGCCAGCAGCCAGGGGCCTAATCACGGCTACACCTTC.

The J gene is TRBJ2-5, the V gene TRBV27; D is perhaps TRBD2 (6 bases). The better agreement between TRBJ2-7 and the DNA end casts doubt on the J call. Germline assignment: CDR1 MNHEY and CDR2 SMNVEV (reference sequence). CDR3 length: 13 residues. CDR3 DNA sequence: TGTGCCAGCAGTCGCCGGGACTTTTACGAGCAGTACTTC. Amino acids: CASSRRDFYEQYF.